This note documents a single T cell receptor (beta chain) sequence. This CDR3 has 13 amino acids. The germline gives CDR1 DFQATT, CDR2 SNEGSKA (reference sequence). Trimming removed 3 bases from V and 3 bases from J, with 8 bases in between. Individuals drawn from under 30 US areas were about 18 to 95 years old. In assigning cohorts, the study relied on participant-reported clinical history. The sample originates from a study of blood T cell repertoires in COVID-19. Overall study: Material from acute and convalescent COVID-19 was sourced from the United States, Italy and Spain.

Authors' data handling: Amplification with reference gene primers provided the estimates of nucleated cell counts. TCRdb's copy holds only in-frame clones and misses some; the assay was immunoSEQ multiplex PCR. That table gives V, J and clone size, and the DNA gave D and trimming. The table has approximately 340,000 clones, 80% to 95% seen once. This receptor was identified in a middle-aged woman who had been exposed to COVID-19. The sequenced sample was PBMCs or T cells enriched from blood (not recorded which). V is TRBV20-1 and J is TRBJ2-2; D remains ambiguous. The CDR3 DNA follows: TGCAGTGCTAGTCGAGTTGACACCGGGGAGCTGTTTTTT. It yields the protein CSASRVDTGELFF.